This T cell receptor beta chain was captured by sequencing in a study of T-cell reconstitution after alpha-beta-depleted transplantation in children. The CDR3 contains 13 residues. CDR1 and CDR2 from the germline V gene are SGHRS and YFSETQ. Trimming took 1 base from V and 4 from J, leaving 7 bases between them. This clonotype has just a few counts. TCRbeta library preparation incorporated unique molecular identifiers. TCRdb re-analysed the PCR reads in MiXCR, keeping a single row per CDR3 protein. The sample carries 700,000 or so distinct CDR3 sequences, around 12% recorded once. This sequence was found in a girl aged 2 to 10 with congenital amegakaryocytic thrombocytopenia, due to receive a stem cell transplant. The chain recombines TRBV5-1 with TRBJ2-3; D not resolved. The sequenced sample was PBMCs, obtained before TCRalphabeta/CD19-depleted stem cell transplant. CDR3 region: CASSLMLSDTQYF. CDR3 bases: TGCGCCAGCAGCTTGATGCTTTCAGATACGCAGTATTTT. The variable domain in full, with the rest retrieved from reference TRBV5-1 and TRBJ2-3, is KAGVTQTPRYLIKTRGQQVTLSCSPISGHRSVSWYQQTPGQGLQFLFEYFSETQRNKGNFPGRFSGRQFSNSRSEMNVSTLELGDSALYLCASSLMLSDTQYFGPGTRLTVL.